This T cell receptor beta chain came from a study of CD8 T cells in ankylosing spondylitis. Comments on this clonotype: The antigen is undetermined.

The study, taken as a whole, reports: It appeared that ankylosing spondylitis blood was characterized by a TCR beta motif of eight highly homologous variants. Disease-associated clones were reportedly significantly overrepresented in matched ankylosing spondylitis synovial fluid.

Germline-derived CDR1 and CDR2 are ENHRY and SYGVKD. V dropped 2 bases and J dropped 9 bases, with 14 bases sitting between them. CDR3 length: 13 residues. In TCRdb, the 5' RACE reads were re-called with MiXCR into one record per CDR3 protein. The sample records around 300,000 distinct CDR3 sequences, around 20% being singletons. V usage is TRBV10-3 and J usage is TRBJ2-7; D is tentatively TRBD1 or TRBD2 (5 bases each). Input material: blood, either unsorted or a sorted T cell fraction (not recorded which). This sequence originates from a female donor with ankylosing spondylitis or in good health (not recorded which). The CDR3, as DNA: TGTGCCATCAGTGAGCTAGAAGGGACGGGGCAGTACTTC. Residues: CAISELEGTGQYF.